These 21 T cell receptor beta chains were sequenced from one sample in a study of blood T cell repertoires in COVID-19. TCRdb keeps only in-frame clones here, not all; method: immunoSEQ multiplex PCR. The data contain under 250,000 clones, around nine tenths of them singletons. The specimen was peripheral blood. These receptors came from a woman between 55 and 75 years old who had recovered from COVID-19.

V usage is TRBV5-8 and J usage is TRBJ1-4, with TRBD1 matching over 10 bases. CDR1 is SGHTS and CDR2 is YDEGEE in the germline V gene. V dropped 4 bases and J dropped 5; count of bases not matched to a gene: 11. The CDR3 runs 17 residues. CDR3 in amino acids: CASSLGQGVARNEKLFF. The CDR3 DNA sequence: TGTGCCAGCAGCCTCGGACAGGGGGTCGCTAGGAATGAAAAACTGTTTTTT.

This clone has only one observation. This chain links TRBV12-3 or TRBV12-4 with TRBJ2-1, with 8 bases lining up with TRBD2. The CDR3 consists of 13 residues. With 6 bases clipped from V and 15 bases from J, the junction kept 13 bases outside the gene matches. The CDR3 loop is CASSYQEGTSRFF. The CDR3 coding sequence is TGTGCCAGCAGCTACCAAGAGGGGACTAGTCGGTTCTTC.

The chain is built from TRBV5-1 and TRBJ1-2; weak D call: TRBD1 (5 bases). Trimming stripped 0 bases from V and 8 bases from J, with 17 bases between. This CDR3 spans 15 amino acids. The V gene's germline CDR1 is SGHRS and CDR2 YFSETQ. The CDR3 protein is CASSLARGVSGGYTF. In DNA, the CDR3 is TGCGCCAGCAGCTTGGCCCGGGGGGTCAGCGGAGGCTACACCTTC.

This chain joins TRBV6-5 and TRBJ2-7; D is undetermined. With 3 bases removed from V and 2 bases from J, the gap between germline ends came to 11 bases. There are 14 residues in the CDR3. Germline CDR1 and CDR2: MNHEY and SVGAGI. The CDR3 region has the DNA TGTGCCAGCAGTTATGGTAGACACCCCTACGAGCAGTACTTC. It is translated as CASSYGRHPYEQYF.

The chain is built from TRBV4-3 and TRBJ2-1; D ambiguous. The CDR3 totals 12 residues. V dropped 1 base and J dropped 5 bases, with 3 bases sitting between them. CDR1 is LGHNA, CDR2 YSLEER, per germline. In nucleotides, the CDR3 is TGCGCCAGCAGCCAAGTCGACAATGAGCAGTTCTTC. It specifies CASSQVDNEQFF.

This clone came up once. The chain uses TRBV19 and TRBJ2-3; D gene ambiguous. CDR1 is LNHDA and CDR2 is SQIVND in the germline V gene (reference sequence). The CDR3 consists of 15 residues. The V and J ends lost 0 bases and 2 bases respectively, with 9 bases between them. The CDR3 protein is CASSIDGRYTDTQYF. The CDR3 DNA follows: TGTGCCAGTAGTATAGACGGCAGGTACACAGATACGCAGTATTTT. The full variable domain, rest sourced from reference TRBV19 and TRBJ2-3, is DGGITQSPKYLFRKEGQNVTLSCEQNLNHDAMYWYRQDPGQGLRLIYYSQIVNDFQKGDIAEGYSVSREKKESFPLTVTSAQKNPTAFYLCASSIDGRYTDTQYFGPGTRLTVL.

V gene TRBV15 combines with J gene TRBJ1-5, with D unresolved. The CDR3 is 14 residues long. Germline CDR1 LNHNV, CDR2 YYDKDF (reference sequence). Trimming took 4 bases from V and 6 from J, leaving 13 bases between them. CDR3 DNA sequence: TGTGCCACCAGCACGGAGCCCCAGAGTCAGCCCCAGCATTTT. Its protein product is CATSTEPQSQPQHF.

The CDR3 is CASTGREWNSPLHF. CDR3 coding DNA: TGTGCCAGCACGGGAAGGGAATGGAATTCACCCCTCCACTTT. V usage is TRBV6-6 and J usage is TRBJ1-6; unclear D gene. V was trimmed by 7 bases and J by 7 bases, leaving 14 bases between them. The CDR3 spans 14 residues. Germline loops: CDR1 MNHNY, CDR2 SVGAGI (reference sequence).

The rearrangement uses TRBV6-5 and TRBJ2-7, with D possibly matching TRBD1 (8 bases). V gave up 8 bases and J gave up 1 base, with 15 bases separating them. This CDR3 has 14 residues. From germline, CDR1 is MNHEY and CDR2 SVGAGI. The CDR3 region is CASGGDRTSYEQYF. CDR3 coding DNA: TGTGCCAGCGGGGGGGACAGGACGTCCTACGAGCAGTACTTC.

The chain has TRBV12-5 and TRBJ1-2; weak D call: TRBD1 (5 bases). The CDR3 consists of 13 residues. V lost 5 bases to trimming and J lost 8 bases, with 15 bases between them. Per germline, CDR1 LGHNT and CDR2 FRNRAP. The CDR3 DNA sequence: TGTGCTAGTGGTCCGACAGCTCCGTGGGGCTACACCTTC. It is translated as CASGPTAPWGYTF.

The J gene is TRBJ2-5, the V gene TRBV9, with D unclear. V was shortened by 1 base and J by 5 bases, with 9 bases between the two germline ends. Germline CDR1 SGDLS, CDR2 YYNGEE. The CDR3 loop spans 13 amino acids. This CDR3 is CASSVRVGETQYF. The CDR3 DNA reads TGTGCCAGCAGCGTACGGGTTGGGGAGACCCAGTACTTC. Full variable domain (missing parts from reference TRBV9 and TRBJ2-5): DSGVTQTPKHLITATGQRVTLRCSPRSGDLSVYWYQQSLDQGLQFLIQYYNGEERAKGNILERFSAQQFPDLHSELNLSSLELGDSALYFCASSVRVGETQYFGPGTRLLVL.

This chain joins TRBV5-6 and TRBJ2-5; the D is unclear. Germline assignment: CDR1 SGHDT and CDR2 YYEEEE. The V and J ends lost 0 bases and 4 bases respectively, with 7 bases between them. The CDR3 is 13 amino acids. The CDR3 sequence: CASSLDQAETQYF. CDR3 DNA: TGTGCCAGCAGCTTGGATCAGGCAGAGACCCAGTACTTC.

The chain has TRBV28 and TRBJ1-5; a weak D match, TRBD1 (5 bases). V gave up 2 bases and J gave up 3 bases, with 8 bases separating them. The germline gives CDR1 MDHEN, CDR2 SYDVKM. This CDR3 comprises 14 residues. The CDR3 DNA sequence: TGTGCCAGCAGTTTAACACAGGCCAATCAGCCCCAGCATTTT. It specifies CASSLTQANQPQHF.

The chain carries TRBV28 and TRBJ2-7; perhaps TRBD2 as D (5 bases). Germline CDR1 reads MDHEN; CDR2 reads SYDVKM. The V gene lost 4 bases and the J gene lost 2 bases, with 9 bases spanning the gap. The CDR3 totals 13 residues. In DNA form, the CDR3 reads TGTGCCAGCAGTTCTAGCACGACCTACGAGCAGTACTTC. Residues: CASSSSTTYEQYF.

The V gene is TRBV27, the J gene TRBJ1-2; 9 bases agree with TRBD1. This CDR3 has 15 amino acids. Looked up from germline, CDR1 is MNHEY and CDR2 is SMNVEV (reference sequence). With V trimmed by 5 bases and J by 8 bases, 12 bases remained unmatched. DNA for the CDR3: TGTGCCAGCAGTCCGACAGGGGGGCGGCTGTCGGGCTACACCTTC. Translating gives CASSPTGGRLSGYTF.

The chain's CDR3 is CASSFLIGGYTF. In nucleotides, the CDR3 is TGTGCCAGCAGTTTCTTAATCGGTGGCTACACCTTC. The rearrangement links TRBV12-3 or TRBV12-4 to TRBJ1-2, with no clear D. This CDR3 comprises 12 residues. V lost 3 bases, J lost 7 bases, and 9 bases lay in between.

This rearrangement joins TRBV12-3 or TRBV12-4 to TRBJ1-2; a weak D match, TRBD1 (6 bases). The V end lost 6 bases, the J end lost 7 bases, and 15 bases lay between the germline ends. The CDR3 consists of 13 residues. The CDR3 here is CASSNDRRSGYTF. DNA of the CDR3: TGTGCCAGCAGCAACGACAGGAGAAGTGGCTACACCTTC.

The genes are TRBV3-1 (or the pseudogene TRBV3-2) and TRBJ2-3; 9 nucleotides line up with TRBD1. The CDR3 runs to 17 residues. V shed 1 base, J shed 3 bases, and the junction held 8 bases outside the gene matches. Germline V gene lookup returns CDR1 LGHDT and CDR2 YNNKEL (reference sequence). CDR3: CASSQAMGDRGTDTQYF. For the CDR3, the DNA is TGTGCCAGCAGCCAAGCCATGGGCGACAGGGGGACAGATACGCAGTATTTT.

V gene TRBV4-3 combines with J gene TRBJ2-3; 10 bases fit TRBD2. The CDR3 loop spans 16 amino acids. J was trimmed by 5 bases and V by 1 base; bases with no gene match: 6. Per the germline V gene, CDR1 is LGHNA and CDR2 is YSLEER. This chain's CDR3 is CASSQGLAGVIDTQYF. The CDR3 nucleotides are TGCGCCAGCAGCCAAGGGCTAGCGGGGGTAATAGATACGCAGTATTTT.

This rearrangement joins TRBV7-2 to TRBJ2-5; maybe TRBD1 (5 bases). CDR1 and CDR2 (germline): SGHTA, FQGNSA. The V and J ends lost 5 bases and 1 base respectively, with 11 bases between them. This CDR3 contains 14 residues. CDR3 nucleotides: TGTGCCAGCAGCCCGGACACTTTCCAAGAGACCCAGTACTTC. This sequence encodes CASSPDTFQETQYF. Looking up the rest from reference TRBV7-2 and TRBJ2-5 gives the full variable domain: GAGVSQSPSNKVTEKGKDVELRCDPISGHTALYWYRQSLGQGLEFLIYFQGNSAPDKSGLPSDRFSAERTGGSVSTLTIQRTQQEDSAVYLCASSPDTFQETQYFGPGTRLLVL.

V gene TRBV6-2 or TRBV6-3 combines with J gene TRBJ1-5; 9 positions match TRBD1. The germline gives CDR1 MNHEY, CDR2 SVGEGT. The CDR3 contains 17 residues. V lost 4 bases and J lost 3; bases outside the gene matches: 10. The CDR3: CASSSSPGQGINQPQHF. The CDR3 DNA reads as TGTGCCAGCAGTTCTTCCCCGGGACAGGGAATCAATCAGCCCCAGCATTTT.